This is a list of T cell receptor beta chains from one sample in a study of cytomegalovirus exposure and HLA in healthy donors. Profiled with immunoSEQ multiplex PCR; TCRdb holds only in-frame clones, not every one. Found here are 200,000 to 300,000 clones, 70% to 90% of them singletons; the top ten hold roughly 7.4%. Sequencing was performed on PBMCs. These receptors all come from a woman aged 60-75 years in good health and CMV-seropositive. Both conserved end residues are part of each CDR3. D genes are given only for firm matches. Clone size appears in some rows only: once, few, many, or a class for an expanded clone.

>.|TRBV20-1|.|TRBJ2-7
CSARDMTEQYF
TGCAGTGCTAGAGATATGACAGAGCAGTACTTC
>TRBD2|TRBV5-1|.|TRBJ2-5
CASSASGGSKETQYF
TGCGCCAGCTCCGCCAGCGGGGGGTCCAAAGAGACCCAGTACTTC
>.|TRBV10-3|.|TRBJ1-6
CAISESGGINSPLHF
TGTGCCATCAGTGAGTCCGGAGGGATCAATTCACCCCTCCACTTT
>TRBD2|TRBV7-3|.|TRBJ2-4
CASSLFGRGKNIQYF
TGTGCCAGCAGCTTATTCGGGAGGGGCAAAAACATTCAGTACTTC
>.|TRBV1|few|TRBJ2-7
CTSSPVSGSGYEQYF
TGCACCAGCAGCCCGGTTAGCGGGAGTGGGTACGAGCAGTACTTC
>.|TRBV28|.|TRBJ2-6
CASSFGRGNSGANVLTF
TGTGCCAGCAGTTTCGGGAGAGGAAACTCTGGGGCCAACGTCCTGACTTTC
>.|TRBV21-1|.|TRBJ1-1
CASSMTGNTEAFF
TGTGCCAGCAGCATGACAGGGAACACTGAAGCTTTCTTT
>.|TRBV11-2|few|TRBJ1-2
CASSSLRSRDLGYTF
TGTGCCAGCAGCTCATTACGGTCCCGGGACTTGGGCTACACCTTC
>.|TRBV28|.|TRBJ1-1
CASTANRDTEAFF
TGTGCCAGCACCGCGAACAGGGACACTGAAGCTTTCTTT
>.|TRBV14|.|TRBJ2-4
CASSQDTGSSGYKNIQYF
TGTGCCAGCAGCCAAGATACAGGGTCTAGCGGTTACAAAAACATTCAGTACTTC
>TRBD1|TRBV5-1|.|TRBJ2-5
CASSSATGGLRETQYF
TGCGCCAGCAGCAGCGCTACAGGGGGCCTCAGAGAGACCCAGTACTTC
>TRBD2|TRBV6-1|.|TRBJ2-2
CASSGGLAGTGELFF
TGTGCCAGCAGTGGGGGACTAGCGGGTACCGGGGAGCTGTTTTTT
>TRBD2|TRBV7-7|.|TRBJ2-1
CASSLGTSGGNEQFF
TGTGCTAGCAGCTTAGGGACTAGCGGGGGCAATGAGCAGTTCTTC
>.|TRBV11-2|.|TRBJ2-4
CASSTTGIKVQYF
TGTGCCAGCAGCACCACAGGGATTAAGGTTCAGTACTTC
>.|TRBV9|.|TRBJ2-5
CASSAGHVQETQYF
TGTGCCAGCAGCGCTGGACACGTCCAAGAGACCCAGTACTTC
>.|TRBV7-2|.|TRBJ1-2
CASSSDRYSNYGYTF
TGTGCCAGCAGCTCCGACAGGTACTCTAACTATGGCTACACCTTC
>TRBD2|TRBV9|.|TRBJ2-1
CASSPGLAGGLNEQFF
TGTGCCAGCAGCCCCGGACTAGCGGGAGGACTTAATGAGCAGTTCTTC
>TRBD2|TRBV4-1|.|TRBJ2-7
CASSQAPSGGYEQYF
TGCGCCAGCAGCCAAGCCCCCAGCGGGGGCTACGAGCAGTACTTC
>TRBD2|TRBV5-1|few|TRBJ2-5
CASSRGAGESETQYF
TGCGCCAGCAGCCGCGGAGCGGGAGAGTCGGAGACCCAGTACTTC
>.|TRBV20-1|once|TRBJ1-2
CSVPGDGYTF
TGCAGTGTCCCAGGGGATGGCTACACCTTC
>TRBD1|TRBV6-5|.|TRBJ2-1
CASSTRQGDYNEQFF
TGTGCCAGCAGTACACGACAGGGGGACTACAATGAGCAGTTCTTC
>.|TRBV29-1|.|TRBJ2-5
CSVAGALYQETQYF
TGCAGCGTTGCGGGAGCGCTTTACCAAGAGACCCAGTACTTC
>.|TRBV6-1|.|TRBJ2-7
CARPGPPEQYF
TGTGCCAGGCCAGGCCCTCCGGAGCAGTACTTC
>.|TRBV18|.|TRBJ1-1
CASSPNQASLAFF
TGTGCCAGCTCACCAAACCAGGCTTCTCTCGCTTTCTTT
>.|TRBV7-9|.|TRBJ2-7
CASSSPGVGDYEQYF
TGTGCCAGCAGCTCCCCGGGGGTAGGGGACTACGAGCAGTACTTC
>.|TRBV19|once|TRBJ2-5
CASSIGLRTDQETQYF
TGTGCCAGTAGTATAGGTCTCCGGACAGATCAAGAGACCCAGTACTTC
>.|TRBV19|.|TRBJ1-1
CASSIGPANTEAFF
TGTGCCAGTAGTATTGGGCCGGCGAACACTGAAGCTTTCTTT
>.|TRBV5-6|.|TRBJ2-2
CASSSPKLNTGELFF
TGTGCCAGCAGCTCCCCAAAGCTTAACACCGGGGAGCTGTTTTTT
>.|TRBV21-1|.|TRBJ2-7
CASSTTGTSGSYEQYF
TGTGCCAGCAGCACAACCGGGACTAGCGGGAGCTACGAGCAGTACTTC
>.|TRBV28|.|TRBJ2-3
CASSPSRGADTDTQYF
TGTGCCAGCAGTCCCTCCCGGGGAGCGGACACAGATACGCAGTATTTT
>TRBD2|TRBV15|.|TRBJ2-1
CATSRVGTRAYNEQFF
TGTGCCACCAGCAGAGTTGGGACTAGAGCTTACAATGAGCAGTTCTTC
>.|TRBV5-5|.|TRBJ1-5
CASSLGKRQPQHF
TGTGCCAGCAGCTTGGGAAAGAGACAGCCCCAGCATTTT
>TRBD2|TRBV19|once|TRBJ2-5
CASSIGLAGRGETQYF
TGTGCCAGTAGTATCGGACTAGCGGGAAGGGGGGAGACCCAGTACTTC
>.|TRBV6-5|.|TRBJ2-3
CASSTTRVRDTQYF
TGTGCCAGCAGCACGACTCGGGTGAGAGATACGCAGTATTTT
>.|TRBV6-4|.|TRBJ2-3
CASSATSTDTQYF
TGTGCCAGCAGTGCGACTAGCACAGATACGCAGTATTTT